A selection of T cell receptor beta chains follows, all from one sample in a study of blood T cells in healthy people across ages. From the 5' RACE reads, TCRdb called clonotypes with MiXCR, one entry per CDR3 protein. Of hundreds of thousands of distinct CDR3 sequences in the sample, approximately 30% were seen once. The sequenced material came from blood. The source is a woman of 80 years or more in good health. CDR3s include the opening cysteine and the closing phenylalanine or tryptophan. D genes are given only for firm matches. Expanded clones get a size class; other rows say once, few or many, or leave the size out.

>-|TRBJ1-1|TRBV6-1|TRBD1
TGTGCCAGCAGGAGGCAGGGGGGCCTGAACACTGAAGCTTTCTTT
CASRRQGGLNTEAFF
>few|TRBJ1-2|TRBV6-5|-
TGTGCCAGCAGTCCAAGCACTTTTAACTATGGCTACACCTTC
CASSPSTFNYGYTF
>few|TRBJ2-7|TRBV7-2|-
TGTGCCAGCAGTTTACAAAGGCCGGGACCGAGGCCCTACAATGAGCAGTACTTC
CASSLQRPGPRPYNEQYF
>-|TRBJ2-3|TRBV12-3/TRBV12-4|TRBD2
TGTGCCAGCAGGTCAACTAGCGGGGTAACAGATGCGGAATATTTT
CASRSTSGVTDAEYF
>-|TRBJ2-7|TRBV5-1|-
TGCGCCAGCAGTTCCCTAGTGAGAGCAGCCTGGGACGAGCAGTACTTC
CASSSLVRAAWDEQYF
>-|TRBJ1-3|TRBV12-3/TRBV12-4|-
TGTGCCAGCGTCAGGGACTTCTTAGGAAACACCATATATTTT
CASVRDFLGNTIYF
>-|TRBJ1-1|TRBV4-3|TRBD1
TGCGCCAGCAGCCAAGGGTGGACAGGGGCCCTTGAAGCTTTCTTT
CASSQGWTGALEAFF
>-|TRBJ1-5|TRBV7-8|TRBD1
TGTGCCAGCAGCCGACAGGGTGATAGCAATCAGCCCCAGCATTTT
CASSRQGDSNQPQHF
>many|TRBJ1-2|TRBV2|-
TGTGCCAGCAGCTCGAATCCCCTATGGGGCTACACCTTC
CASSSNPLWGYTF
>few|TRBJ1-4|TRBV6-1|TRBD1
TGTGCCAGCAGAAAAGGAGCGGCTGTTTCCGGGACAGACTTCTTGAGGGAAAAACTGTTTTTT
CASRKGAAVSGTDFLREKLFF